This T cell receptor (beta chain) originates from a study of low-dose radiotherapy and immunotherapy resistance in tumors (dated by TCRdb to between 2021 and 2024). In the study overall: Cohort 1 received 0.5 Gy per fraction every 2 weeks, with a prescribed total PTV dose of 6.5 Gy. Nivolumab and ipilimumab were both given intravenously, with nivolumab at a 240 mg flat dose every two weeks and ipilimumab at 1 mg/kg every six weeks. The trial did not randomize participants into treatment groups. Eight patients were included in the translational analysis: three from the first dose cohort and the first five from the second dose cohort. For Cohort 2, the dose was 1 Gy per fraction given every two weeks, adding up to 13 Gy in total across 26 weeks. Starting on cycle 1 day 1, patients took 300 mg of aspirin by mouth once daily for four cycles. Cyclophosphamide 200 mg/m2 was given intravenously every two weeks, one day before each radiation and immunotherapy administration.

Points on this clonotype: Its binding antigen is unknown. Base qualities are not at hand, and no much larger clone is one base apart.

According to the study, the label for this sample's time point signals: after trial treatment. This specimen's treatment or condition label, per the study, means: LDRT plus nivolumab, ipilimumab, low-dose cyclophosphamide and aspirin (RACIN trial). The donors came from RACIN, which was a single-arm phase I dose-escalation trial that paired nivolumab and ipilimumab with aspirin, low-dose cyclophosphamide and low-dose radiotherapy. Eligible patients had advanced, TIL-negative solid tumors. TCRdb names Illumina HiSeq 2500 as the instrument used. First-strand cDNA was synthesized with Superscript III and a set of TRAV- and TRBV-specific primers, covering both TCRalpha and TCRbeta chains. A roughly 21-cycle PCR with Phusion amplified the TCRs, pairing a constant-region primer with the adapter that was attached to the V primers. The MessageAmp II aRNA Amplification Kit was used to amplify the isolated mRNA, with in vitro transcription run for roughly 16 hours at 37 degrees C. The Dynabeads mRNA DIRECT Purification Kit was used to isolate the mRNA for TCR sequencing. Indexed Illumina adapters were added in a second roughly 25-cycle Phusion PCR, and the resulting products were purified with AMPure XP beads. The authors' analysis ran thus. Custom Perl scripts pooled TCR sequences encoding the same protein, removed out-of-frame sequences and computed each clonotype's abundance. Any TCR sequence supported by only a single read was excluded from analysis. Among the metrics used to describe the repertoires were Shannon entropy, Gini index, clonality, richness, and the frequency of TCRs shared between repertoires. TCRdb ran its own pipeline on the public reads, namely fastp trimming at Q25 and MiXCR clone calling, and kept in-frame beta chains. Records with the same CDR3 protein are collapsed into one entry carrying the most frequent genes and DNA. The V and J calls and clone size come from TCRdb's table, not from the authors' own analysis. The sample records more than 30,000 distinct CDR3 sequences, about 53% of which are singletons. The ten largest clones represent roughly 5% of the sample.

V is pared back by 7 bases and J by 4 bases, with 31 bases lying between the germline termini. CDR1 LGHNA and CDR2 YSLEER are derived from the germline V gene. The CDR3 runs 20 residues from the cysteine to the phenylalanine. Only the CDR3 portion is preserved as DNA: 60 bases, with reading frame beginning at the first base. The sample consisted of PBMCs, taken after low-dose radiotherapy plus immunotherapy. This sequence originates from a male donor with gallbladder cancer. The sequence joins TRBV4-3 to TRBJ2-2; the D gene assignment is perhaps TRBD1 or TRBD2, with each matching 5 bases. The CDR3 has the sequence CASTWTLPGDTPRGTGELFF. In nucleotide form, the sequence is TGCGCCAGCACCTGGACCCTCCCCGGGGATACGCCGAGGGGCACCGGGGAGCTGTTTTTT.